This TCR beta chain was obtained from a study of identical twins. Overall study findings and caveats: Within cord blood, abundant beta clonotypes carried fewer insertions, but memory repertoires showed no such trend.

Via MiXCR, TCRdb re-called the 5' RACE reads, giving one row per CDR3 protein. Of about 220,000 distinct CDR3 sequences in the sample, 6.5% to 8.5% were seen once. Germline V gene data show CDR1 as SGHDT and CDR2 as YYEEEE. CDR3 size: 14 residues. V was shortened by 1 base and J by 7 bases, with 12 bases between the two germline ends. As to this clonotype: Its target is unknown.

The same data also contributed to another study, on yellow fever vaccine responses in identical twins.

Sequencing was done on a sample of memory (CD45RO+) T cells sorted from blood. The rearrangement joins TRBV5-6 to TRBJ2-1; the D gene is possibly TRBD2 (5 bases). This TCR derives from a young woman in good health. CDR3 sequence reads: CASSLNPGVNEQFF. CDR3 nucleotides: TGTGCCAGCAGCTTGAATCCCGGGGTGAATGAGCAGTTCTTC.